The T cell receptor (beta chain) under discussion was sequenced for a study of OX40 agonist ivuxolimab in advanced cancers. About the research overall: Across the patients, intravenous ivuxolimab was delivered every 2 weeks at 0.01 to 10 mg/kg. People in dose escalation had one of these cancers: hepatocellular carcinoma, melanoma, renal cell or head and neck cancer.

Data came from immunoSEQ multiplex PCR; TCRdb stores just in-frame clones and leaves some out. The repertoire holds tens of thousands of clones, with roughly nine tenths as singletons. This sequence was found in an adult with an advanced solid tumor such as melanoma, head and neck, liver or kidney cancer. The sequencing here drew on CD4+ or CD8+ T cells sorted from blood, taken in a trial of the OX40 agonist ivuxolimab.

CDR3 bases: TGTGCCATCAGTGAGGAGTTCACAGATACGCAGTATTTT. Its translation: CAISEEFTDTQYF. The chain links TRBV10-3 to TRBJ2-3; D call uncertain. This CDR3 is 13 amino acids long. Germline V gives CDR1 ENHRY, CDR2 SYGVKD. V was pared by 2 bases and J by 2 bases, with 5 bases between.